Listed below are T cell receptor beta chains from one sample, sequenced in a study of identical twins. TCRdb processed the 5' RACE reads anew with MiXCR; each CDR3 protein has one entry. Of about 470,000 distinct CDR3 sequences in the sample, roughly 26% were seen once. These data also formed part of another study, on T cells expressing NK-cell markers.

The sequencing input was CD4+ T cells sorted from blood. The origin of the receptors is a woman younger than 30 in good health. Each CDR3 is given with its conserved first and last residue. A D gene is named only where the DNA matches it firmly. Rows may omit the clone size; those that give it use once, few, many or a size class.

size	J	V	D	DNA	CDR3
few	TRBJ2-5	TRBV7-2	.	TGTGCCAGCGCCCCCTCGTACCAAGAGACCCAGTACTTC	CASAPSYQETQYF
few	TRBJ2-1	TRBV7-2	.	TGTGCCAGCAGCTTAGGGACTGGCAGTGAGCAGTTCTTC	CASSLGTGSEQFF
.	TRBJ2-1	TRBV12-3/TRBV12-4	.	TGTGCCAGCAGTTTATACCTCAATGAGCAGTTCTTC	CASSLYLNEQFF
.	TRBJ1-1	TRBV7-2	.	TGTGCCAGCAGCTTACAGAAGAACACTGAAGCTTTCTTT	CASSLQKNTEAFF
few	TRBJ2-2	TRBV6-4	.	TGTGCCAGCAGTGATTTTGGGGCAGTCACCGGGGAGCTGTTTTTT	CASSDFGAVTGELFF
.	TRBJ2-7	TRBV4-3	.	TGCGCCAGCAGCCAAGAACCAGATTTGGGCGAGCAGTACTTC	CASSQEPDLGEQYF
few	TRBJ1-1	TRBV20-1	.	TGCAGTGCTAGAGATGTATCGAACACTGAAGCTTTCTTT	CSARDVSNTEAFF
few	TRBJ2-3	TRBV5-1	TRBD2	TGCGCCAGCAGCCCCCAGGGACTAGCGGATACGCAGTATTTT	CASSPQGLADTQYF
.	TRBJ1-3	TRBV28	.	TGTGCCAGCAGGGAGGGACCCTCTGGAAACACCATATATTTT	CASREGPSGNTIYF
few	TRBJ1-3	TRBV12-3/TRBV12-4	.	TGTGCCAGCAGTTTATTAGCAGGTCTCAACACCATATATTTT	CASSLLAGLNTIYF
.	TRBJ2-1	TRBV10-3	.	TGTGCCACAGGGCCGAAGCAGAGCTCCTACAATGAGCAGTTCTTC	CATGPKQSSYNEQFF
.	TRBJ2-7	TRBV6-2/TRBV6-3	.	TGTGCCAGTTCGGGACCCCTACCGTGGGAGCAGTACTTC	CASSGPLPWEQYF
.	TRBJ1-3	TRBV5-1	.	TGCGCCAGCAGCCCCATCGGGGATTCTGGAAACACCATATATTTT	CASSPIGDSGNTIYF
few	TRBJ2-7	TRBV7-2	.	TGTGCCAGCAGCTTAACGTGGGGGGGCATCTACGAGCAGTACTTC	CASSLTWGGIYEQYF
.	TRBJ2-1	TRBV12-3/TRBV12-4	.	TGTGCCAGCAGTTTAGAGTACTACAATGAGCAGTTCTTC	CASSLEYYNEQFF
few	TRBJ1-2	TRBV6-1	.	TGTGCCAGCAGTGATGTTAGGATAGCTAACTATGGCTACACCTTC	CASSDVRIANYGYTF
.	TRBJ1-4	TRBV6-5	TRBD1	TGTGCCAGCAGTTACTCCGCTTGGGGACAGGGAGCCAGTAATGAAAAACTGTTTTTT	CASSYSAWGQGASNEKLFF
.	TRBJ1-1	TRBV6-1	.	TGTGCCAGCTGCCCTGCAAGATGGGGCACTGAAGCTTTCTTT	CASCPARWGTEAFF
few	TRBJ2-7	TRBV7-9	TRBD2	TGTGCCAGCAGCCCGGGACTAAATAAACGGTCCTACGAGCAGTACTTC	CASSPGLNKRSYEQYF
few	TRBJ1-2	TRBV20-1	TRBD1	TGCAGTGCTTCCTTGCTACAGGGGTCGAACTATGGCTACACCTTC	CSASLLQGSNYGYTF
.	TRBJ2-5	TRBV20-1	.	TGCAGTGCTAGCAACAGCTTGGGGACCCAGTACTTC	CSASNSLGTQYF
.	TRBJ2-7	TRBV3-1	TRBD2	TGTGCCAGCAGCCCGACCCTAGCGGAGGGTAGGCAGTACTTC	CASSPTLAEGRQYF
.	TRBJ2-3	TRBV2	.	TGTGCCAGCAGTCAACTTCTCTCAGATACGCAGTATTTT	CASSQLLSDTQYF
.	TRBJ2-1	TRBV12-3/TRBV12-4	.	TGTGCCAGCAGGCTCGGTTCTATCCTCAACAATGAGCAGTTCTTC	CASRLGSILNNEQFF
.	TRBJ2-3	TRBV19	.	TGTGCCAGTAGCTGGGGGCCCCCGGATACGCAGTATTTT	CASSWGPPDTQYF
few	TRBJ1-2	TRBV5-3	.	TGTGCCAGAAGCTTGGATACTGAGAACTATGGCTACACCTTC	CARSLDTENYGYTF
many	TRBJ2-1	TRBV3-1	.	TGTGCCAGCAGCCACCCGTTCTTC	CASSHPFF
few	TRBJ2-4	TRBV2	.	TGTGCCAGCAGTTTCAATGCGGGACAGCTCGCCATTCAGTACTTC	CASSFNAGQLAIQYF
.	TRBJ2-2	TRBV11-2	.	TGTGCCAGCAGCTTAGAACTGCGGACGGTGAACACCGGGGAGCTGTTTTTT	CASSLELRTVNTGELFF
.	TRBJ2-7	TRBV5-6	.	TGTGCCAGCAACCGGCAGGGGTTAATGGACGAGCAGTACTTC	CASNRQGLMDEQYF
few	TRBJ2-7	TRBV3-1	TRBD2	TGTGCCAGCAGCCTCCGACTAGCGGGAGCTCCCCAGCAGTACTTC	CASSLRLAGAPQQYF
.	TRBJ1-2	TRBV3-1	.	TGTGCCAGCAGCCAAGAGGCAGGCCGCTGGGGCTACACCTTC	CASSQEAGRWGYTF
few	TRBJ2-1	TRBV5-1	TRBD1	TGCGCCAGCAGCCTACAGGGGGAAGTGTACAATGAGCAGTTCTTC	CASSLQGEVYNEQFF
many	TRBJ2-7	TRBV10-3	.	TGTGCCGCCGCCACCTACGAGCAGTACTTC	CAAATYEQYF
few	TRBJ1-1	TRBV3-1	.	TGTGCCAGCAGCCTTCTACAGGGAACCTTGGGGGAAGCTTTCTTT	CASSLLQGTLGEAFF
few	TRBJ1-2	TRBV4-3	.	TGCGCCAGCAGCCAAGATGGAAAGGGATGGGTAGGTGGCTACACCTTC	CASSQDGKGWVGGYTF
few	TRBJ1-5	TRBV12-3/TRBV12-4	.	TGTGCCAGCAGTTGGGGGGATCAGCCCCAGCATTTT	CASSWGDQPQHF
.	TRBJ2-7	TRBV12-3/TRBV12-4	.	TGTGCCAGCGCCCTAGGGTACGAGCAGTACTTC	CASALGYEQYF
.	TRBJ2-7	TRBV20-1	.	TGCAGTGCTAGAGAGGGCTCCTACGAGCAGTACTTC	CSAREGSYEQYF
.	TRBJ2-3	TRBV3-1	.	TGTGCCAGCAGCCAAGGAGCGGTTATCACAGATACGCAGTATTTT	CASSQGAVITDTQYF
few	TRBJ1-1	TRBV11-2	.	TGTGCCAGCAGCCCTTCCGGCAACACTGAAGCTTTCTTT	CASSPSGNTEAFF
.	TRBJ2-3	TRBV20-1	TRBD1	TGCAGTGCTATCCCGGGACAGAGCACAGATACGCAGTATTTT	CSAIPGQSTDTQYF
.	TRBJ1-1	TRBV11-3	.	TGTGCCAGCGGCTCCACTAGGACTGAAGCTTTCTTT	CASGSTRTEAFF
.	TRBJ2-2	TRBV20-1	.	TGCAGTGCACACCAGGGGTGGGGCACCGGGGAGCTGTTTTTT	CSAHQGWGTGELFF
.	TRBJ2-5	TRBV20-1	.	TGCAGTGCTAGTCGGGGACTCGCACAGGAGACCCAGTACTTC	CSASRGLAQETQYF
.	TRBJ2-7	TRBV6-1	TRBD1	TGTGCCAGCCGGGGACAGAGAGCCTCCTACGAGCAGTACTTC	CASRGQRASYEQYF